These 3 T cell receptor beta chains originate from one sample sequenced in a study of shared clonotypes between healthy human individuals. Only in-frame clones appear in the TCRdb table, and some are missing; sequencing was by immunoSEQ multiplex PCR. The sample includes some 1,400,000 clones, approximately 97% of them seen just once. The sequenced material came from naive CD4+ T cells sorted from blood. Subset meaning: CD45RA+ positively selected. These receptors were taken from a man younger than 40 in good health.

In its sample, this clone was seen once. In the same sample, other DNA sequences code for this CDR3. This rearrangement joins TRBV5-1 to TRBJ2-1; 12 bases are a match to TRBD2. The CDR3 sequence is 13 residues long. Trimming at V came to 7 bases and at J to 7 bases, leaving 3 bases not matched to a gene. From germline, CDR1 is SGHRS and CDR2 YFSETQ. The CDR3 loop reads CASRLAGGNEQFF. The DNA of the CDR3 is TGCGCCAGCCGGCTAGCGGGAGGGAATGAGCAGTTCTTC.

The chain employs TRBV7-2 and TRBJ1-2; no clear D. Germline V gene data show CDR1 as SGHTA and CDR2 as FQGNSA. The length of the CDR3 is 13 residues. Trimming removed 2 bases from V and 9 bases from J, with 13 bases in between. The CDR3 protein is CASSLINPASYTF. In DNA form, the CDR3 reads TGTGCCAGCAGCTTAATCAATCCAGCTAGCTACACCTTC. Based on the CDR3 plus reference TRBV7-2 and TRBJ1-2, the full variable domain is GAGVSQSPSNKVTEKGKDVELRCDPISGHTALYWYRQSLGQGLEFLIYFQGNSAPDKSGLPSDRFSAERTGGSVSTLTIQRTQQEDSAVYLCASSLINPASYTFGSGTRLTVV.

This clone was observed once. The chain is built from TRBV29-1 and TRBJ1-4; 8 bases match TRBD1. This CDR3 contains 13 residues. J lost 11 bases, V lost 4 bases, and 9 bases had no gene match. CDR1 is SQVTM, CDR2 ANQGSEA, per germline. The DNA for the CDR3 is TGCAGCGTTGTAGGCCAGGGGGCATCTAAACTGTTTTTT. Translation gives CSVVGQGASKLFF.